These 18 T cell receptor delta chains were sequenced from one sample in a study of γδ T cells in repeated Plasmodium falciparum infection. Vgamma9/Vdelta2+ and Vdelta2-negative gammadelta T cells were flow-sorted from PBMC for bulk sequencing. TCRdb reapplied CATT to the multiplex PCR reads. The sample holds over 45,000 delta-chain clones; approximately 1.5% are singletons and the top ten take approximately 8.6%. What was sequenced was gamma-delta T cells from blood. All receptors derive from a pool of human donors (malaria-infected and uninfected, not separated).

This clone was seen more than once but under ten times. The protein held in TCRdb is that of a much larger clone and does not match this DNA's translation at residue 4, likely because of a read error; the protein shown is translated from the DNA. CDR3 sequence reads: CALRGFPADKLIF. The DNA for the CDR3 is TGTGCTCTTAGGGGGTTTCCAGCCGATAAACTCATCTTT. The J gene is TRDJ1, the V gene TRDV1, with a tentative D call TRDD3 (5 bases). TCRdb carries no J gene annotation; the J gene was assigned here by matching the DNA with germline. V was trimmed by 8 bases and J by 3 bases, leaving 13 bases between them. CDR1 TSWWSYY and CDR2 QGS come from the germline V gene. CDR3 size: 13 residues.

This clone was detected ten times or more. A far larger clone is only one base removed, so a read error is likely. Within the sample, other DNA sequences also encode this same CDR3. The chain uses TRDV1 and TRDJ1; the match to TRDD3 covers 7 bases. Germline V gene lookup returns CDR1 TSWWSYY and CDR2 QGS. CDR3 length: 19 residues. CDR3 residues: CALGEPSSLGVHHTDKLIF. CDR3 sequence (DNA): TGTGCTCTTGGGGAGCCTAGTAGTCTGGGGGTCCACCACACCGATAAGCTCATCTTT.

This clone was seen at least ten times. Other DNA sequences within the sample encode an identical CDR3. The chain uses TRDV1 and TRDJ1; no clear D. This CDR3 contains 10 residues. The V end lost 6 bases, the J end lost 8 bases, and 7 bases lay between the germline ends. CDR1 and CDR2 from the germline V gene are TSWWSYY and QGS. CDR3 in amino acids: CALGVRKLIF. The CDR3 DNA sequence: TGTGCTCTTGGCGTAAGGAAACTCATCTTT.

This clone was detected ten times or more. The TCRdb protein, from a much larger clone, departs from this DNA's translation at residue 17, likely by read error; the protein shown derives from the DNA. The genes are TRDV2 and TRDJ3; 13 nucleotides agree with TRDD3. Per the germline V gene, CDR1 is GEAIGNYY and CDR2 is EKD. The CDR3 spans 19 residues. CDR3 sequence reads: CACDTLLGDTLGDTRQVFF. The DNA for the CDR3 is TGTGCCTGTGACACCCTACTGGGGGATACGCTGGGGGACACCCGACAGGTGTTTTTC.

This clone was recorded a few times. A far bigger clonotype differs at one base, so this is likely a read error. This specimen includes other DNA sequences encoding the same CDR3. CDR3 in amino acids: CALGPRLVGGYAEADKLIF. CDR3 bases: TGTGCTCTTGGGCCCCGGCTGGTCGGGGGATACGCAGAGGCCGATAAGCTCATCTTT. The J gene has no call, while the V gene is TRDV1; the DNA was not compared with TRDD3, the D call given in the table. The germline CDR1 and CDR2 sequences are TSWWSYY and QGS. CDR3 length: 19 amino acids.

As regards this clone: TCRdb's protein for this DNA is that of a much larger clone and differs from the translation at residue 14, likely a read error; the protein shown is the DNA translation. V usage is TRDV1 and J usage is TRDJ1; 10 bases are a match to TRDD3. The length of the CDR3 is 19 residues. V gave up 5 bases and J gave up 3 bases; unmatched junction bases: 18. Germline CDR1 reads TSWWSYY; CDR2 reads QGS. CDR3 loop: CALGILSRTGGCDPDKLIF. CDR3 in DNA: TGTGCTCTTGGGATCCTTTCCCGTACTGGGGGATGCGACCCCGATAAACTCATCTTT.

This clone is labeled medium-sized. The chain recombines TRDV1 with TRDJ1, with TRDD3 identical over 10 bases. V was pared by 0 bases and J by 3 bases, with 16 bases of the junction left unmatched. Germline V lookup: CDR1 TSWWSYY, CDR2 QGS. The CDR3 consists of 20 residues. The CDR3 region is CALGELLFPGRWGIPDKLIF. The CDR3 nucleotides read TGTGCTCTTGGGGAACTATTATTTCCAGGCCGGTGGGGGATACCCGATAAACTCATCTTT.

With regard to this clone: A single base separates this from a much larger clone, so it may be a read error. The same CDR3 also results from other DNA sequences found in this sample. The V gene is TRDV1, the J gene TRDJ1, with TRDD3 as a possible D gene (5 bases). CDR3 length: 17 amino acids. Trimming removed 2 bases at V and 2 bases at J, with 18 bases between. Germline CDR1 and CDR2: TSWWSYY and QGS. CDR3 nucleotides: TGTGCTCTTGGGGAAAATGGGGACCGTACACTTACCGATAAACTCATCTTT. Translating it yields CALGENGDRTLTDKLIF.

This clone appeared many times. The protein held in TCRdb is that of a much larger clone and does not match this DNA's translation at residue 8, likely because of a read error; the protein shown is translated from the DNA. CDR3 residues: CASWPSSSKLIF. The CDR3 nucleotides are TGTGCCTCATGGCCTTCTTCGAGTAAACTCATCTTT. The chain joins TRDV3 to TRDJ1, with D tentatively TRDD2 (5 bases). Per germline, CDR1 TVYSNPD and CDR2 GDNSRS (reference sequence). The CDR3 has 12 amino acids. V lost 4 bases, J lost 7 bases, and 16 bases lay in between.

Details on this clone: This likely came from a read error, as a far larger clone is one base away. Other DNA sequences in the same sample also yield this CDR3. The chain has TRDV1 and TRDJ1; 13 nucleotides line up with TRDD3. Because TCRdb records no J gene, it was assigned here through a match of the DNA to germline. The V and J ends lost 2 bases and 4 bases, in that order; junction bases with no gene match: 28. This CDR3 spans 24 amino acids. Germline-derived CDR1 and CDR2 are TSWWSYY and QGS. The CDR3 coding sequence is TGTGCTCTTGGGGAAAGCATAACCGCGAATTGGGCCATGGACTGGGGGATACGAGTCGATAAACTCATCTTT. Translation: CALGESITANWAMDWGIRVDKLIF.

Notes on this clone: The protein held in TCRdb is that of a much larger clone and does not match this DNA's translation at residue 4, likely because of a read error; the protein shown is translated from the DNA. J is TRDJ1 and V is TRDV1; the D is unclear. V dropped 8 bases and J dropped 8 bases, with 27 bases sitting between them. This CDR3 is built from 16 residues. Germline CDR1 and CDR2: TSWWSYY and QGS. The CDR3 loop reads CALRLLSAAPSFKLIF. In DNA form, the CDR3 reads TGTGCTCTTAGGTTACTCTCCGCCGCGCCGTCGTTCAAACTCATCTTT.

This clone was found many times. The gene calls are TRDV1 and TRDJ1, with a weak D call TRDD2 (7 bases). V lost 2 bases to trimming and J lost 4 bases, with 41 bases between them. Germline V CDR1 and CDR2: TSWWSYY, QGS. The CDR3 consists of 24 residues. CDR3 in amino acids: CALGEGFLRILPTWASLRYDKLIF. DNA for the CDR3: TGTGCTCTTGGGGAAGGGTTCCTACGGATACTCCCAACCTGGGCTTCTTTACGATACGATAAACTCATCTTT.

This clone was detected ten times or more. The chain joins TRDV1 to TRDJ1; TRDD3 is a possible D gene (5 bases). The CDR3 runs 16 residues. Germline CDR1 and CDR2: TSWWSYY and QGS. V was shortened by 2 bases and J by 0 bases, with 13 bases between the two germline ends. CDR3 nucleotides: TGTGCTCTTGGGGAAGGCAAGGGGACGTACACCGATAAACTCATCTTT. Encoded protein: CALGEGKGTYTDKLIF.

As concerns this clone: Translating this DNA gives a protein that differs at residue 17 from the TCRdb one, which belongs to a much larger clone; a read error is likely, and the protein shown is this translation. The chain recombines TRDV1 with TRDJ1; TRDD3 aligns across 11 bases. The J gene, not given by TCRdb, was assigned here from a germline match of the nucleotide sequence. The length of the CDR3 is 21 residues. In germline, CDR1 is TSWWSYY, CDR2 QGS. The CDR3 DNA is TGTGCTCTTGGGTACGTTCGGTCCCAGTACTGGGGGATATTCAGGACCGGTAAACTCATCTTT. This sequence encodes CALGYVRSQYWGIFRTGKLIF.

Remarks on this clone: A read error is likely here: a far larger clone is one base away. The same CDR3 can be traced to other DNA sequences in this sample. The CDR3 DNA sequence: TGTGCCTGTGACCCGATTCCTACCCGGCACAGGGCTGATAAACTCATCTTT. This codes for CACDPIPTRHRADKLIF. The chain recombines TRDV2 with TRDJ1; 7 nucleotides line up with TRDD2. No J gene is reported in TCRdb; it was inferred here by comparing the DNA with germline. The V gene's germline CDR1 is GEAIGNYY and CDR2 EKD. CDR3 length equals 17 residues. Trimming took 3 bases from V and 5 from J; bases not matched to a gene: 17.

A note on this clone: A read error likely explains why the TCRdb protein, taken from a much larger clone, differs from this DNA's translation at residues 4 and 8; the protein shown is translated from the DNA. V and J are TRDV1 and TRDJ1, with D unresolved. The CDR3 extends over 11 amino acids. Germline V CDR1 and CDR2: TSWWSYY, QGS. This CDR3 reads CALEENRELIF. The CDR3 nucleotides are TGTGCTCTTGAGGAAAATCGTGAACTCATCTTT.

This clone was counted between two and nine times. This DNA translates differently at residue 11 from the TCRdb protein, which is that of a much larger clone; a read error is likely, and the protein shown is the DNA's own translation. The genes are TRDV3 and TRDJ1; 11 bases match TRDD3. This CDR3 has 16 residues. V gave up 2 bases and J gave up 8 bases; unmatched junction bases: 16. Germline values: CDR1 TVYSNPD, CDR2 GDNSRS (reference sequence). In nucleotides, the CDR3 is TGTGCCTTTTCCTACGAGTACTGGGGGATAATAGACAAACTCATCTTT. Translating it yields CAFSYEYWGIIDKLIF.

About this clone: For this DNA, TCRdb reports the protein of a much larger clone, which diverges at residue 18, most likely from a read error; the protein presented here is translated directly from the DNA. The chain joins TRDV1 to TRDJ1; 10 bases agree with TRDD3. Here the J gene was assigned by germline matching of the DNA, as TCRdb has none. The ends lost 0 bases at V and 2 bases at J; junction bases unmatched: 24. Germline loops: CDR1 TSWWSYY, CDR2 QGS. This CDR3 is 23 amino acids long. The CDR3 protein is CALGELSPKKSPGGYLSTDKLIF. DNA of the CDR3: TGTGCTCTTGGGGAACTAAGTCCAAAAAAGTCCCCTGGGGGATATTTGTCTACCGATAAACTCATCTTT.